The clone carrying this T cell receptor (beta chain) occurred a few times. Its target is unknown. The data derive from a study of OX40 agonist ivuxolimab in advanced cancers. General study findings and limits: CD8+ T cells (on average) carried more expanded clones than CD4+ T cells. Some of the nonresponding patients also showed low levels of normalized T-cell clonal expansion.

Only in-frame clones appear in the TCRdb table, and some are missing; sequencing was by immunoSEQ multiplex PCR. The table lists 100,000 or so clones, around 91% of them singletons. Exclusion of a patient followed from autoimmune disease history or systemic immunosuppression. The TCR originated in an adult with an advanced solid tumor such as melanoma, head and neck, liver or kidney cancer. The source was CD4+ or CD8+ T cells sorted from blood, collected in a trial of the OX40 agonist ivuxolimab.

CDR3 nucleotides: TGCGCCAGCAGTGAGTCGGCCGCCTACGAGCAGTACTTC. Translated: CASSESAAYEQYF. V gene TRBV10-1 combines with J gene TRBJ2-7; D ambiguous. The V end lost 0 bases, the J end lost 2 bases, and 5 bases lay between the germline ends. This CDR3 contains 13 residues. Germline-derived CDR1 and CDR2 are WNHNN and SYGVQD (reference sequence).